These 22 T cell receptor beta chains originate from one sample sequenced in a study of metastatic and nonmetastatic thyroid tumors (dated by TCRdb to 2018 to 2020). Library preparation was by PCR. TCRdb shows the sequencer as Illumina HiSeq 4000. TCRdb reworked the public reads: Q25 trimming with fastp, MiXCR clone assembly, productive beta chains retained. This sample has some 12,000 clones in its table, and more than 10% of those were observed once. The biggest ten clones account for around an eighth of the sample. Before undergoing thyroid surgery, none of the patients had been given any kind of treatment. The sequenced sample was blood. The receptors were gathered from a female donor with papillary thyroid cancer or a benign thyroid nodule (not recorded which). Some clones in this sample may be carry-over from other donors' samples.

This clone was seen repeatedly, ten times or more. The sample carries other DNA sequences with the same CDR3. CDR3 sequence: CSVEEGGGIAFF. The CDR3 region has the DNA TGCAGCGTTGAAGAAGGGGGCGGGATCGCTTTCTTT. This chain joins TRBV29-1 and TRBJ1-1, with 7 positions matching TRBD1. The CDR3 has 12 amino acids. Per the germline V gene, CDR1 is SQVTM and CDR2 is ANQGSEA. The V gene end was trimmed by 0 bases and the J gene end by 11 bases; junction bases not matched to a gene: 6.

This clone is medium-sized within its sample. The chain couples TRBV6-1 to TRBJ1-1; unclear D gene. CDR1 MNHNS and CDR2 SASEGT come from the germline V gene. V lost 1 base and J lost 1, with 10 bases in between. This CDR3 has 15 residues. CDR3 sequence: CASSEVGSENTEAFF. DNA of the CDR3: TGTGCCAGCAGTGAAGTAGGCAGTGAGAACACTGAAGCTTTCTTT.

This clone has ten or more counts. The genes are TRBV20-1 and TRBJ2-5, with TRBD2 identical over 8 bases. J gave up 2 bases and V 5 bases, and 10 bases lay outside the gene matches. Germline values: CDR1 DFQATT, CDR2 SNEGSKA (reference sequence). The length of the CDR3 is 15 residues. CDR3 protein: CSAPGQRGKQETQYF. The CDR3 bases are TGCAGTGCTCCAGGGCAGCGGGGGAAACAAGAGACCCAGTACTTC.

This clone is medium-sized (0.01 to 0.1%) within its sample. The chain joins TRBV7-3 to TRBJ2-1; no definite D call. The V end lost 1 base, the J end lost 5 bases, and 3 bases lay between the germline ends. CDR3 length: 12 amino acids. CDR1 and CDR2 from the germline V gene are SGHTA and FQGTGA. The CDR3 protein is CASSLNNNEQFF. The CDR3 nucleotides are TGTGCCAGCAGCTTAAACAACAATGAGCAGTTCTTC.

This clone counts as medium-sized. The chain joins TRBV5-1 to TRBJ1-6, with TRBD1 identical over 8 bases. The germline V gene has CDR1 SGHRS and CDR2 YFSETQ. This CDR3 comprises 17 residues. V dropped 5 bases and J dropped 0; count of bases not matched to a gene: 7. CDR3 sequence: CASSLDTGGSYNSPLHF. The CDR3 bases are TGCGCCAGCAGTTTAGACACAGGGGGCTCCTATAATTCACCCCTCCACTTT.

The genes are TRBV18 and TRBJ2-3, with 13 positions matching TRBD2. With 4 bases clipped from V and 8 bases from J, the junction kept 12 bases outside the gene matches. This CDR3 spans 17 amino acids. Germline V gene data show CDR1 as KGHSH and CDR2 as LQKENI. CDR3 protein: CASSLSSGTSGVSTQYF. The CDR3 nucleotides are TGTGCCAGCTCACTCTCCAGTGGGACTAGCGGGGTAAGTACGCAGTATTTT.

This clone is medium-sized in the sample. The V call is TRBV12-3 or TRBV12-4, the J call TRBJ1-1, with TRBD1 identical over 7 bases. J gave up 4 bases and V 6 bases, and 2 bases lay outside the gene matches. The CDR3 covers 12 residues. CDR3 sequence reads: CASRTGSTEAFF. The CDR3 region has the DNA TGTGCCAGCAGGACAGGGAGCACTGAAGCTTTCTTT.

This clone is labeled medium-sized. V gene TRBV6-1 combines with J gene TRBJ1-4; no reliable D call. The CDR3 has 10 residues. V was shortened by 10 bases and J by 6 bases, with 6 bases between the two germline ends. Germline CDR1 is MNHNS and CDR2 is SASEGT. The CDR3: CATWDEKLFF. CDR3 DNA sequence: TGTGCCACCTGGGATGAAAAACTGTTTTTT.

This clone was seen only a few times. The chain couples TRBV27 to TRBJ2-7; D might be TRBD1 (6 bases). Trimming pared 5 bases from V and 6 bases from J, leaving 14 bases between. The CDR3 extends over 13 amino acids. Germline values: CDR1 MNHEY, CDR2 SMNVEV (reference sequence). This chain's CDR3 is CASSPQGSVEQYF. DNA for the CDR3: TGTGCCAGCAGTCCACAGGGCTCGGTCGAGCAGTACTTC.

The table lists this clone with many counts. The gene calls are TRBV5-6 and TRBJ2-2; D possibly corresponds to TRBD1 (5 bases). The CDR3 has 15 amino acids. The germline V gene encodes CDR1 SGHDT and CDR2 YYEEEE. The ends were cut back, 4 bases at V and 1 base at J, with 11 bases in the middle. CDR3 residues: CASSPGHQNTGELFF. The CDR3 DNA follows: TGTGCCAGCAGCCCAGGACACCAGAACACCGGGGAGCTGTTTTTT.

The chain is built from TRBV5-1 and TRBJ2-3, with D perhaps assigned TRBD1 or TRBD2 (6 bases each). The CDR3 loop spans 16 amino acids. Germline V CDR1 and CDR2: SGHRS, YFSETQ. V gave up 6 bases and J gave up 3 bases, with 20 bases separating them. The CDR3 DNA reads TGCGCCAGCAACTCCGGGGGCGGGTGCGGGACAGATACGCAGTATTTT. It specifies CASNSGGGCGTDTQYF.

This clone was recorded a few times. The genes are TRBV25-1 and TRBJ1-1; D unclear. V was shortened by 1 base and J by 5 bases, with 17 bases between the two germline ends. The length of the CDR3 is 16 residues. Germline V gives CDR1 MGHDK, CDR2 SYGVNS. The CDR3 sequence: CASSESRYSDHTEAFF. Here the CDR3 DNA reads TGTGCCAGCAGTGAATCCCGATACAGTGACCATACTGAAGCTTTCTTT.

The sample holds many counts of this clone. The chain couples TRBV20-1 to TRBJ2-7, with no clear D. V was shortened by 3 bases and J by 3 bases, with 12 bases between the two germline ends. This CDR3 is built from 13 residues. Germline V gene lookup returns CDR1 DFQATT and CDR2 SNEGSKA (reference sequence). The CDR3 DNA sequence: TGCAGTGCTAGTCCTCTAGATCTCTACGAGCAGTACTTC. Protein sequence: CSASPLDLYEQYF.

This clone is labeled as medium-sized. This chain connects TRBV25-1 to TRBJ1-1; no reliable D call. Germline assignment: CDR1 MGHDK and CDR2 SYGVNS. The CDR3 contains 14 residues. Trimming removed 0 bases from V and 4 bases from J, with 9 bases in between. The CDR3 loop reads CASSEYGVSTEAFF. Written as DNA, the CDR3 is TGTGCCAGCAGTGAATACGGAGTGAGCACTGAAGCTTTCTTT.

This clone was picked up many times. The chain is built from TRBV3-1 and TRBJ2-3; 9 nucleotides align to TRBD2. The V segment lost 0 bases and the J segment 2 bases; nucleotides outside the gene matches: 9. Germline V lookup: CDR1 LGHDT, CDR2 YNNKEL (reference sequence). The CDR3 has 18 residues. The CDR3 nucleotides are TGTGCCAGCAGCCAAGATTTGGCTAGCGGGGAGTTCACAGATACGCAGTATTTT. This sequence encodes CASSQDLASGEFTDTQYF.

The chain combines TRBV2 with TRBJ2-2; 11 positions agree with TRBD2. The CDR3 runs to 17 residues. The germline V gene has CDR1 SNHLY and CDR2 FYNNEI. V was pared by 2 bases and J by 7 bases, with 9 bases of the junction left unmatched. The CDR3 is CASSEWGSGRANGELFF. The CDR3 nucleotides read TGTGCCAGCAGTGAATGGGGTAGCGGGAGGGCCAACGGGGAGCTGTTTTTT.

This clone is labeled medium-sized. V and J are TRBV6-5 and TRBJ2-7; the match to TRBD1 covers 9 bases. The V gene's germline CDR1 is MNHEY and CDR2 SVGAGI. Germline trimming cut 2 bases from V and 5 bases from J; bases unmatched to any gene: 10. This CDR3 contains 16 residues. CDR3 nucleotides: TGTGCCAGCAGTTACGGTTCCGGGACAGGGATCGACGAGCAGTACTTC. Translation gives CASSYGSGTGIDEQYF.

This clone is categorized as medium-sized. The CDR3 sequence is CASSPVGAGNTIYF. CDR3 nucleotides: TGTGCCAGCTCACCGGTAGGGGCCGGAAACACCATATATTTT. The rearrangement links TRBV18 to TRBJ1-3, with a weak D call TRBD1 (5 bases). Trimming took 3 bases from V and 4 from J, leaving 10 bases between them. This CDR3 region has 14 residues. Germline V CDR1 and CDR2: KGHSH, LQKENI.

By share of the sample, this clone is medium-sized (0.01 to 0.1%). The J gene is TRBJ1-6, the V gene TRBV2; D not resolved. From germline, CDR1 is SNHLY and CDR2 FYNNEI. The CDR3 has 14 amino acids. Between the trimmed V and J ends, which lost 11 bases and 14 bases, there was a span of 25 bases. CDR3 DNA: TGTGCCGGGAAGATGGGAGGTGGGCAATCCACCCTCCACTTT. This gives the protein CAGKMGGGQSTLHF.

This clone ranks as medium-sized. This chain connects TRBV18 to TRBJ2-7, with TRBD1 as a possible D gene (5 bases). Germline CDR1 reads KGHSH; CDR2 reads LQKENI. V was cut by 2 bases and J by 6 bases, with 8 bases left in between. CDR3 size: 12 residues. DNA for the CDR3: TGTGCCAGCTCACCATACCAGGGCGAGCAGTACTTC. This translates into CASSPYQGEQYF.

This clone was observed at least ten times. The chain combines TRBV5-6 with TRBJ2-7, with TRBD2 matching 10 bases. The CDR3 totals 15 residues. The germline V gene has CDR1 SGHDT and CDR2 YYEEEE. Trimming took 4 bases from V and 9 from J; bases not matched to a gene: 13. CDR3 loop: CASSVTLAGPKGQYF. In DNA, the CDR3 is TGTGCCAGCAGCGTGACACTAGCGGGACCTAAGGGGCAGTACTTC.

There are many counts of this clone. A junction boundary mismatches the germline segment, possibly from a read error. In nucleotides, the CDR3 is TGTGCCACCTCCTGGAGGGGCTACTATGAGCAGTTCTTC. It yields the protein CATSWRGYYEQFF. The chain recombines TRBV12-3 or TRBV12-4 with TRBJ2-1; tentative D call: TRBD2 (6 bases). The CDR3 sequence is 13 residues long.